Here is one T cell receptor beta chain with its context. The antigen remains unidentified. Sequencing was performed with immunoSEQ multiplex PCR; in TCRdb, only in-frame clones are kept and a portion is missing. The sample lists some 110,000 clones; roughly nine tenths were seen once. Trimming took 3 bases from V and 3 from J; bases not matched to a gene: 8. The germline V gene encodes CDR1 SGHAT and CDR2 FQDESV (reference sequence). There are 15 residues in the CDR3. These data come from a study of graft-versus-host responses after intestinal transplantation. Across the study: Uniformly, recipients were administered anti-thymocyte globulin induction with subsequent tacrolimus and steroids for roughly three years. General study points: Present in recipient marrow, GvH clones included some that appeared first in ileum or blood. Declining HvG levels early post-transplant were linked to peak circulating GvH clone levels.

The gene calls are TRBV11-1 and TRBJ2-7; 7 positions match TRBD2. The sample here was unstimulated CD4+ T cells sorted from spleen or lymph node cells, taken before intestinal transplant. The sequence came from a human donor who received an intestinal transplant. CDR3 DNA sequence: TGTGCCAGCAGCTTTGGTCTAGCGGAGATCTACGAGCAGTACTTC. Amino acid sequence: CASSFGLAEIYEQYF.